The text below deals with one T cell receptor (beta chain). Its specific antigen is unknown. No much larger clone is present one base from it, and per-base qualities are unavailable. This sample was taken from a study of shared clonotypes between healthy human individuals (dated by TCRdb to about 2020). Study-level background: A couple of women and a few men aged 18 to 49 years were included in the cohort. Different laboratories and diverse techniques were used to prepare libraries and sequence TCR repertoires, to increase sequencing depth and limit assay-specific biases. Each donor's leukapheresis produced roughly between roughly 0.9 and 9 billion PBMCs. To estimate repertoire size and how much clonotypes are shared between individuals, the study performed deep sequencing of blood TCR repertoires from about five healthy adults. General findings and caveats noted by the study authors: Because the study included a small number of donors, the genetic and exposure-history diversity represented was limited. Pairwise subsampling indicated that sequencing depth was expected to affect the degree of clonotype sharing among donors. Sampling was restricted to blood, and TCR repertoires in tissue are likely to differ from TCR repertoires in blood.

Donors were healthy HIV-negative adults with no recently reported acute infections or vaccinations. All donors were Caucasian adults living in Nashville, Tennessee, USA. For unsorted samples, tens of millions of PBMCs were counted, and genomic DNA was extracted using the QIAamp DNA Blood Mini kit. Blood was collected by leukapheresis, and PBMCs were isolated by Ficoll-Histopaque density gradient centrifugation and then cryopreserved in liquid nitrogen vapor phase. Using the deep immunoSEQ assay, multiplex PCR amplified TCR CDR3 regions from genomic DNA. Extracted genomic DNA from each cell subset was distributed evenly across all wells of several immunoSEQ 96-well plates, and each plate was treated as a replicate. For unsorted PBMC, roughly 330 ng genomic DNA, equal to about 30,000 T cell genomes, was loaded into each replicate PCR. Genomic DNA from unsorted PBMC was sequenced over ten immunoSEQ deep assay plates. Purified libraries were quantified with a Qubit 3.0 fluorometer, sized on a Bioanalyzer 2100, and re-quantified with the KAPA Library Quantification kit. Each immunoSEQ 96-well plate was sequenced on its own single-read 150-cycle Illumina NextSeq 550 flow cell. For the original study's pipeline: Because the immunoSEQ output held only junctional sequences and lacked quality scores, the filtering could not match the filtering applied to full-length reads. Sequences were annotated with PyIR, a Python wrapper for IgBLAST v1.9, using IMGT germline references to assign V/J genes and CDR3. Reads were filtered out if the reads had weak V/J assignments (E-value above 1e-6), no CDR3, stop codons, out-of-frame junctions, or ambiguous translated residues. V3J clonotypes were defined as sequences sharing an identical inferred V gene, J gene, and CDR3 amino acid sequence. Percentage overlap between repertoires was computed as shared unique clonotypes divided by the size of the smaller repertoire. RTK rarefaction, the Chao1 estimator, and Recon v2.1 estimates of unobserved clonotypes were used to assess repertoire richness. What TCRdb holds here is the immuneACCESS table cut down to in-frame rearrangements. Part of the clones is not present; checked against another copy, under half of the missing clones reflect an unresolved V gene, and the others are unexplained. For V, J and clone size, that table is used; D and trimming come from the DNA. Within this sample are 450,000 to 500,000 clones, with approximately 84% of them counted one time only. The ten largest clones take up approximately 11% of the sample.

Specimen: PBMCs. The source is a woman aged 40-49 years in good health. Some clones in this sample may be carry-over from other donors' samples.

The CDR3 here reads CASSLGGADTQYF. The bases read TGTGCCAGCAGCTTAGGGGGGGCAGATACGCAGTATTTT. This chain joins TRBV7-7 to TRBJ2-3; TRBD2 could be the D gene, as 6 bases match. V sheds 1 base and J sheds 4 bases, leaving 6 bases between their ends. CDR1 and CDR2, looked up from the germline V gene (reference sequence), are SSHAT and FNYEAQ. The CDR3 contains 13 residues, cysteine and phenylalanine counted. The sequence is cut down to CDR3 DNA, 39 bases in frame from base 1.